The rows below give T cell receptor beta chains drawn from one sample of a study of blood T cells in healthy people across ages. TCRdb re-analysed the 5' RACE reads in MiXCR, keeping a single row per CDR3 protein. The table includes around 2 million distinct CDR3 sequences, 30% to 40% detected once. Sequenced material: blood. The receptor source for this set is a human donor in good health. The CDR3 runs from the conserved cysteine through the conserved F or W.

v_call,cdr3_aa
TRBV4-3,CASSQQTGGSADTQYF
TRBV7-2,CASSLVSIPYTEAFF
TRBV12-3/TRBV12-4,CASNRQGSAYEQYF
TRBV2,CASSVTASEQYF
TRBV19,CASSAQVEQFF
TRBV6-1,CASREGQGNYGYTF
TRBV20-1,CSAKYSSNNEQYF
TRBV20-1,CSASPPGAYGYTF
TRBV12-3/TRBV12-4,CASSRNIGNQPQHF
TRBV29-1,CSVVDGVSYGYTF
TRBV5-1,CASRYLTGATDEQYF
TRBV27,CASSSDRAYGYTF
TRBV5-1,CASSLADRGLSSPLHF
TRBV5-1,CASSLQGNNYEQYF
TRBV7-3,CVGSLTGGGATDTQYF
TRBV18,CASSPRKSGGAGYTQYF
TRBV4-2,CASSPRTTGLTNYGYTF
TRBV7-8,CASSWGTSGGNEQFF
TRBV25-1,CASSGKFFANTEAFF